This TCR beta chain is drawn from a study of technical replicates of blood from a handful of donors. Trimming shortened V by 5 bases and J by 4 bases, and 18 bases separated the two germline ends. Germline V gives CDR1 MNHEY, CDR2 SMNVEV (reference sequence). The CDR3 is 16 amino acids. TCRdb keeps only in-frame clones here, not all; method: immunoSEQ multiplex PCR. This sample has roughly 70,000 clones, with around 93% found just once. The source is a human donor in good health. This rearrangement joins TRBV27 to TRBJ2-1; D ambiguous. Material: T cells isolated from PBMCs. The CDR3 sequence: CASSGIDTHNYNEQFF. The CDR3 bases are TGTGCCAGCAGTGGCATAGACACACATAATTACAATGAGCAGTTCTTC.